The T cell receptor beta chain described here comes from a study of metastatic and nonmetastatic thyroid tumors (dated by TCRdb to 2018 to 2021). Regarding the study in general: The researchers compared repertoires between peripheral blood samples and tumor or nodule tissue samples from patients with malignant or benign thyroid disease. The paper's findings and limits, for the study overall: In both blood and tumor samples, malignant tumors were reported to have significantly higher TCR beta diversity than benign nodules.

Concerning this clone itself: Its specific antigen is unknown. No much larger clone is present one base from it, and per-base qualities are unavailable.

Before undergoing thyroid surgery, none of the patients had been given any kind of treatment. Using T-cell receptor beta sequencing, the study looked back at clinical samples from patients collected from the early 2010s to the late 2010s. The CDR3 measures 17 amino acids from cysteine to phenylalanine. This entry keeps only the CDR3 DNA: 51 bases, framed from base 1. CDR1 DFQATT and CDR2 SNEGSKA were looked up in the germline V gene (reference sequence). The germline V and J ends show losses of 5 bases and 2 bases respectively, and no gene match explains 6 bases of the junction. Libraries were constructed by PCR. The instrument was an Illumina HiSeq 4000. High-throughput sequencing was used to profile the TCR beta-chain CDR3 region of each patient. Concerning the study's data processing: Drawing on CDR3 differences between clinicopathological groups, the researchers built a classifier meant to tell apart patients with distant-metastatic papillary thyroid cancer. The Shannon index was used to assess repertoire diversity, and the Morisita-Horn index was used to assess tumor-blood repertoire similarity. The raw public reads went through TCRdb reprocessing: fastp at Q25, MiXCR clone calling, in-frame beta chains kept. The V and J calls follow TCRdb's processing rather than the paper's. For this sample the table gives 15,000 to 20,000 clones, of which 33% were detected only once. The ten biggest clones cover over 10% of the sample.

Rearrangement joined TRBV20-1 to TRBJ2-2, with 15 central nucleotides matching TRBD2. Specimen: tumor tissue. This sequence originates from a male donor with papillary thyroid cancer or a benign thyroid nodule (not recorded which). Some clones in this sample may be carry-over from other donors' samples. CDR3 loop: CSALPGLAGGNTGELFF. DNA sequence: TGCAGTGCTCTTCCGGGACTAGCGGGAGGTAACACCGGGGAGCTGTTTTTT.